This is a list of T cell receptor beta chains from one sample in a study of T cells after yellow fever vaccination. TCRdb re-analysed the 5' RACE reads in MiXCR, keeping a single row per CDR3 protein. The sample includes approximately 32,000 distinct CDR3 sequences, 3.5% to 5% seen only once; the top ten take approximately 49%. Sequenced material: CD8+ T cells sorted from PBMCs, taken 5 days after the yellow fever booster vaccination. The receptors stem from a man aged 25-40 years who received the YFV17D yellow fever vaccine. CDR3s include the opening cysteine and the closing phenylalanine or tryptophan. The D gene is left open where the match is weak. Part of the rows lack a size; the others show once, few, many or a class for expanded clones.

D gene	V gene	clone size	J gene	CDR3 protein	CDR3 DNA
NA	TRBV27	many	TRBJ2-7	CASSPGGAYEQYF	TGTGCCAGCAGTCCCGGCGGAGCCTACGAGCAGTACTTC
NA	TRBV13	many	TRBJ2-7	CASSLGAISYEQYF	TGTGCCAGCAGCTTAGGGGCTATCTCCTACGAGCAGTACTTC
NA	TRBV4-1	many	TRBJ1-5	CASSQVQGAQQPQHF	TGCGCCAGCAGCCAAGTTCAAGGGGCACAGCAGCCCCAGCATTTT
TRBD2	TRBV20-1	many	TRBJ2-2	CSARLAGADTGELFF	TGCAGTGCTAGACTAGCGGGAGCGGACACCGGGGAGCTGTTTTTT
NA	TRBV25-1	many	TRBJ1-4	CASSEGDSLLGAFNEKLFF	TGTGCCAGCAGTGAAGGTGACTCCTTGTTAGGGGCCTTCAATGAAAAACTGTTTTTT
TRBD1	TRBV23-1	many	TRBJ2-5	CASSQPSRSGTGGQETQYF	TGCGCCAGCAGTCAACCGTCCCGCAGTGGGACAGGGGGCCAAGAGACCCAGTACTTC
NA	TRBV5-6	NA	TRBJ2-1	CARGPAWESYNEQFF	TGTGCCAGGGGCCCCGCCTGGGAATCCTACAATGAGCAGTTCTTC
TRBD2	TRBV7-6	many	TRBJ2-3	CASSELAGGPADTQYF	TGTGCCAGCAGCGAACTAGCGGGAGGGCCGGCAGATACGCAGTATTTT
TRBD1	TRBV7-9	many	TRBJ2-3	CASSPVFGTGVADTQYF	TGTGCCAGCAGCCCCGTATTCGGGACAGGGGTCGCAGATACGCAGTATTTT
TRBD2	TRBV7-6	many	TRBJ2-7	CASSLVAGVTYEQYF	TGTGCCAGCAGCTTAGTAGCGGGAGTTACCTACGAGCAGTACTTC
NA	TRBV7-9	many	TRBJ2-3	CASSWAIGARNTQYF	TGTGCCAGCAGCTGGGCGATTGGGGCCCGGAATACGCAGTATTTT
NA	TRBV20-1	many	TRBJ2-1	CSARDPQNGYNEQFF	TGCAGTGCTAGAGACCCTCAGAACGGGTACAATGAGCAGTTCTTC
NA	TRBV9	many	TRBJ2-1	CASSASVVPRGNEQFF	TGTGCCAGCAGCGCCAGTGTTGTACCCCGAGGGAATGAGCAGTTCTTC
NA	TRBV7-8	many	TRBJ2-7	CASSLETLYEQYF	TGTGCCAGCAGCTTAGAGACCCTATACGAGCAGTACTTC
NA	TRBV7-6	many	TRBJ2-1	CASSLGLRKETVVGEQFF	TGTGCCAGCAGCTTAGGCCTCCGGAAGGAGACGGTAGTCGGTGAGCAGTTCTTC
NA	TRBV7-2	many	TRBJ1-4	CASSLGPGDEKLFF	TGTGCCAGCAGCTTGGGACCGGGCGATGAAAAACTGTTTTTT
TRBD2	TRBV7-8	many	TRBJ2-7	CASSLEGTSGIYEQYF	TGTGCCAGCAGCTTAGAAGGGACTAGCGGGATTTACGAGCAGTACTTC
TRBD1	TRBV6-2/TRBV6-3	many	TRBJ2-1	CASSWVVGTGVDEQFF	TGTGCCAGCAGTTGGGTAGTAGGGACAGGGGTCGATGAGCAGTTCTTC